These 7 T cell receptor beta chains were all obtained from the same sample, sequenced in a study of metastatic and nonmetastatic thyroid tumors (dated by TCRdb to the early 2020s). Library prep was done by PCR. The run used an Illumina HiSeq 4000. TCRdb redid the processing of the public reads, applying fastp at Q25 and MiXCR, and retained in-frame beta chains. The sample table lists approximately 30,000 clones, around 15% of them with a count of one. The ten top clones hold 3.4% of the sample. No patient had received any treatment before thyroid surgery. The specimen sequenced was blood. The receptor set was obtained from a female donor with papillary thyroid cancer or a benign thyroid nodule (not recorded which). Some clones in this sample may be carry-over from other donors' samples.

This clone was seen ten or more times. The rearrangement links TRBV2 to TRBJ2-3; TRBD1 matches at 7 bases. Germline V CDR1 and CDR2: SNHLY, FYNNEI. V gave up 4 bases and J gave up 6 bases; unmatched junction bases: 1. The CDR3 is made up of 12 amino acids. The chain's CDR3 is CASSVQGDTQYF. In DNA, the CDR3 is TGTGCCAGCAGTGTACAGGGGGATACGCAGTATTTT.

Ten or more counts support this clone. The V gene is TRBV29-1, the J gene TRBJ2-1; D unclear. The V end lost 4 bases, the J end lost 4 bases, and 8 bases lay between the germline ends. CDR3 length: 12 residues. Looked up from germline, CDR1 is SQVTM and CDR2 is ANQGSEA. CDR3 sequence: CSVGGGYNEQFF. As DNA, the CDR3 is TGCAGCGTTGGTGGCGGTTACAATGAGCAGTTCTTC.

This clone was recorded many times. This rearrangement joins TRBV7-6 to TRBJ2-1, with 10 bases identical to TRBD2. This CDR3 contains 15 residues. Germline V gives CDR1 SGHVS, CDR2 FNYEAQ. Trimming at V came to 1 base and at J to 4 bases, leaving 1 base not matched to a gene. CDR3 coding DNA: TGTGCCAGCAGCTTAGATAGCGGGGGGTACAATGAGCAGTTCTTC. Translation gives CASSLDSGGYNEQFF.

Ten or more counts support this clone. This chain's CDR3 is CASSRGVTSGANVLTF. In DNA, the CDR3 is TGTGCCAGCAGCCGCGGCGTTACCTCTGGGGCCAACGTCCTGACTTTC. This chain connects TRBV4-2 to TRBJ2-6; D not certain. The CDR3 length is 16 residues. V lost 4 bases and J 0 bases, leaving 10 bases between the germline ends. The germline V gene encodes CDR1 LGHNA and CDR2 YNFKEQ.

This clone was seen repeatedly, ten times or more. The CDR3 protein is CASSFYASKGALYRGYTF. CDR3 sequence (DNA): TGTGCCAGCAGTTTTTATGCATCCAAGGGGGCCCTCTATAGGGGCTACACCTTC. The chain joins TRBV28 to TRBJ1-2, with 7 positions matching TRBD1. The CDR3 totals 18 residues. Germline lookup yields CDR1 MDHEN and CDR2 SYDVKM. The ends lost 3 bases at V and 8 bases at J; junction bases unmatched: 21.

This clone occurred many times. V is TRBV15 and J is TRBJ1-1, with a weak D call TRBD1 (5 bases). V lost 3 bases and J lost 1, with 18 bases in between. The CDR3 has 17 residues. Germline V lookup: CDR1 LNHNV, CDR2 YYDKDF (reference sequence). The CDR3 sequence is CATSRYGGEPKNTEAFF. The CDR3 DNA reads TGTGCCACCAGCAGGTATGGGGGGGAGCCCAAGAACACTGAAGCTTTCTTT.

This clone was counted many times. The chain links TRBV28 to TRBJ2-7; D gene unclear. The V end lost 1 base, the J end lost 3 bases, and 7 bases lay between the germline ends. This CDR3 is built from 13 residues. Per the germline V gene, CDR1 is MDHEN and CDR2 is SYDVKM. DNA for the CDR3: TGTGCCAGCAGTTTATACGGCGGCTACGAGCAGTACTTC. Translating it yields CASSLYGGYEQYF.